Listed below are T cell receptor beta chains from one sample, sequenced in a study of T cells in Graves' hyperthyroidism and ophthalmopathy. TCRdb independently ran MiXCR on the multiplex PCR reads; one entry per CDR3 protein. The sample yields some 98,000 distinct CDR3 sequences, about 40% seen once. The sequenced sample was peripheral blood or thyroid tissue (not recorded which). All receptors derive from a young woman with Graves' hyperthyroidism. Both conserved end residues are part of each CDR3. Fields, in order: V gene, J gene, CDR3 protein.

V gene: TRBV10-3
J gene: TRBJ2-6
CDR3 protein: CAISDTRANVLTF

V gene: TRBV20-1
J gene: TRBJ2-7
CDR3 protein: CSARLAGTYEQYF

V gene: TRBV29-1
J gene: TRBJ2-7
CDR3 protein: CSVTDRYSYEQYF

V gene: TRBV12-3/TRBV12-4
J gene: TRBJ2-3
CDR3 protein: CASSLKGADTQYF

V gene: TRBV13
J gene: TRBJ2-5
CDR3 protein: CASSVGTGSETQYF

V gene: TRBV5-6
J gene: TRBJ2-5
CDR3 protein: CASSGWTGSQETQYF

V gene: TRBV5-1
J gene: TRBJ1-1
CDR3 protein: CASSLGQGRVAFF

V gene: TRBV7-9
J gene: TRBJ2-5
CDR3 protein: CASSQDRGTRTQYF

V gene: TRBV12-3/TRBV12-4
J gene: TRBJ2-5
CDR3 protein: CASSLGTGGETQYF

V gene: TRBV5-1
J gene: TRBJ2-2
CDR3 protein: CASSSPHGWGPETGELFF

V gene: TRBV27
J gene: TRBJ2-7
CDR3 protein: CASSFTSPPYEQYF

V gene: TRBV7-9
J gene: TRBJ2-6
CDR3 protein: CASNVGQGYGAF

V gene: TRBV28
J gene: TRBJ1-5
CDR3 protein: CASSLEPVNQPQHF

V gene: TRBV20-1
J gene: TRBJ2-2
CDR3 protein: CSARFATGELFF

V gene: TRBV10-3
J gene: TRBJ2-7
CDR3 protein: CATAGGPYEQYF

V gene: TRBV9
J gene: TRBJ2-3
CDR3 protein: CASSVVDFTDTQYF

V gene: TRBV30
J gene: TRBJ1-4
CDR3 protein: CAWSVLGAANEKLFF

V gene: TRBV19
J gene: TRBJ2-2
CDR3 protein: CASSTGTGWSPGELFF

V gene: TRBV10-3
J gene: TRBJ1-2
CDR3 protein: CAISSTRSGGYTF

V gene: TRBV4-2
J gene: TRBJ2-2
CDR3 protein: CASSQERYTGELFF

V gene: TRBV7-8
J gene: TRBJ2-5
CDR3 protein: CASSPRDQTKETQYF

V gene: TRBV5-1
J gene: TRBJ2-2
CDR3 protein: CASSIRDSNTGELFF

V gene: TRBV6-1
J gene: TRBJ2-5
CDR3 protein: CASSQISNQPQYF

V gene: TRBV28
J gene: TRBJ2-5
CDR3 protein: CASSFVSRETQYF

V gene: TRBV20-1
J gene: TRBJ2-5
CDR3 protein: CSEIGQGRETQYF

V gene: TRBV7-9
J gene: TRBJ2-2
CDR3 protein: CASSAGGELVF

V gene: TRBV2
J gene: TRBJ1-3
CDR3 protein: CASNTVGNTIYF

V gene: TRBV20-1
J gene: TRBJ1-5
CDR3 protein: CSASSRQGDRPQHF

V gene: TRBV10-3
J gene: TRBJ2-7
CDR3 protein: CATSSGYPYEQYF

V gene: TRBV12-3/TRBV12-4
J gene: TRBJ2-7
CDR3 protein: CASTFGRAYEQYF

V gene: TRBV5-1
J gene: TRBJ2-7
CDR3 protein: CASSLVLAGEYEQYF

V gene: TRBV4-2
J gene: TRBJ1-6
CDR3 protein: CASSQDSGQGASPLHF

V gene: TRBV15
J gene: TRBJ1-1
CDR3 protein: CATSSRDTEAFF

V gene: TRBV6-6
J gene: TRBJ2-7
CDR3 protein: CASSYSNWDTAYEQYF

V gene: TRBV7-9
J gene: TRBJ2-7
CDR3 protein: CASSMDVTYGQYF

V gene: TRBV12-3/TRBV12-4
J gene: TRBJ2-1
CDR3 protein: CASRTAGNEQFF

V gene: TRBV7-3
J gene: TRBJ2-5
CDR3 protein: CASSLGRHREGETQYF

V gene: TRBV6-1
J gene: TRBJ2-2
CDR3 protein: CASPSPAMEKEADTGELLF

V gene: TRBV10-3
J gene: TRBJ1-2
CDR3 protein: CAISLRSDYGYTF

V gene: TRBV7-6
J gene: TRBJ2-5
CDR3 protein: CASSLVGLAGTETQYF

V gene: TRBV7-9
J gene: TRBJ2-5
CDR3 protein: CASSPGTSAEETQYF

V gene: TRBV2
J gene: TRBJ1-2
CDR3 protein: CASQRGSTNYGYTF